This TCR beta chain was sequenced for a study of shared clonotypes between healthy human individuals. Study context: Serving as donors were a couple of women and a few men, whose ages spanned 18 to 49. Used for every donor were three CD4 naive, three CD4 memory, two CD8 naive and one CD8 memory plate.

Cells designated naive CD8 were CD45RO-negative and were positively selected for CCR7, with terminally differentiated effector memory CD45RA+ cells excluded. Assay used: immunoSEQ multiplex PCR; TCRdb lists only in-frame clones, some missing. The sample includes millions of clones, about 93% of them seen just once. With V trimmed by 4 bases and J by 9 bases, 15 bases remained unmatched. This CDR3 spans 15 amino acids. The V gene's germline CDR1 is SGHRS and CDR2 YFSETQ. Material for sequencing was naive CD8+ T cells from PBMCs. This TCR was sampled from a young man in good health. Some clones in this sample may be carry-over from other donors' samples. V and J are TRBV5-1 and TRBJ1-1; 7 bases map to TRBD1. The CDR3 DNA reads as TGCGCCAGCAGCGTATGGAACAGGGGAGGCCTGAAAGCTTTCTTT. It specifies CASSVWNRGGLKAFF. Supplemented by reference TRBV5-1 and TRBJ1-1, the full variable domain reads KAGVTQTPRYLIKTRGQQVTLSCSPISGHRSVSWYQQTPGQGLQFLFEYFSETQRNKGNFPGRFSGRQFSNSRSEMNVSTLELGDSALYLCASSVWNRGGLKAFFGQGTRLTVV.